A selection of T cell receptor beta chains follows, all from one sample in a study of blood T cell repertoires in COVID-19. The method was immunoSEQ multiplex PCR; TCRdb's version includes in-frame clones alone and lacks a portion of them. The sample has about 300,000 clones; 80% to 90% are singletons. Sequencing input: PBMCs or T cells enriched from blood (not recorded which). The receptors were sampled from a woman aged 18-29 years who had recovered from COVID-19. The CDR3 runs from the conserved cysteine through the conserved F or W. D genes are given only for firm matches. A row's size may be missing; if present it is once, few, many or a size class.

J | V | size | D | CDR3 | DNA
TRBJ1-2 | TRBV28 | . | TRBD1 | CASSRQGADGYTF | TGTGCCAGCAGTCGACAGGGGGCGGATGGCTACACCTTC
TRBJ1-2 | TRBV2 | . | TRBD1 | CASRDRGPEGYTF | TGTGCCAGCCGAGACAGGGGGCCAGAAGGCTACACCTTC
TRBJ2-1 | TRBV4-1 | . | . | CASSPDGGEQFF | TGCGCCAGCAGCCCCGATGGAGGTGAGCAGTTCTTC
TRBJ1-2 | TRBV28 | . | TRBD1 | CASSGQGVGGYTF | TGTGCCAGCAGTGGACAGGGGGTAGGCGGCTACACCTTC
TRBJ1-4 | TRBV6-6 | . | . | CASTLQNGVNEKLFF | TGTGCCAGCACACTTCAAAACGGGGTTAATGAAAAACTGTTTTTT
TRBJ1-2 | TRBV29-1 | . | . | CSVDLGVGYTF | TGCAGCGTTGACCTCGGGGTTGGCTACACCTTC
TRBJ2-7 | TRBV10-3 | . | . | CAISDGSLSEQYF | TGTGCCATCAGTGACGGTAGTTTAAGCGAGCAGTACTTC
TRBJ2-5 | TRBV3-1/TRBV3-2 | once | . | CASSENRDRETQYF | TGTGCCAGCAGCGAGAACAGGGATCGGGAGACCCAGTACTTC
TRBJ2-5 | TRBV10-3 | . | TRBD1 | CAISEQGAETQYF | TGTGCCATCAGCGAGCAGGGGGCAGAGACCCAGTACTTC
TRBJ1-5 | TRBV24-1 | few | TRBD1 | CATSHRQGAHQMDSNQPQHF | TGTGCCACCAGCCACCGACAGGGGGCCCATCAAATGGATAGCAATCAGCCCCAGCATTTT
TRBJ2-1 | TRBV6-5 | once | . | CASSSNPPGLANEQFF | TGTGCCAGCAGTTCAAACCCCCCGGGCCTAGCCAATGAGCAGTTCTTC
TRBJ2-7 | TRBV6-5 | many | TRBD2 | CASSTRERSREQYF | TGTGCCAGCAGTACGCGGGAGAGGTCGAGGGAGCAGTACTTC
TRBJ1-3 | TRBV3-1/TRBV3-2 | many | . | CASSQGRGDTIYF | TGTGCCAGCAGCCAAGGGCGGGGGGACACCATATATTTT
TRBJ1-1 | TRBV19 | . | TRBD1 | CASLQGAGVEAFF | TGTGCCAGCCTACAGGGGGCAGGGGTTGAAGCTTTCTTT
TRBJ2-3 | TRBV15 | . | TRBD2 | CATSRHPGLAGGTDTQYF | TGTGCCACCAGCAGACACCCGGGACTAGCGGGCGGCACAGATACGCAGTATTTT
TRBJ2-3 | TRBV7-3 | once | . | CASSLTATGDTQYF | TGTGCCAGCAGCTTAACGGCGACGGGAGATACGCAGTATTTT
TRBJ2-1 | TRBV18 | . | TRBD2 | CASSPPRGGAINEQFF | TGTGCCAGCTCACCACCGCGCGGGGGGGCCATCAATGAGCAGTTCTTC
TRBJ2-5 | TRBV15 | . | . | CATSRGGRSETQYF | TGTGCCACCAGCAGAGGGGGCAGATCAGAGACCCAGTACTTC
TRBJ2-1 | TRBV6-5 | . | TRBD2 | CASSYFTSGESGEQFF | TGTGCCAGCAGTTACTTTACTAGCGGGGAGTCCGGTGAGCAGTTCTTC
TRBJ1-1 | TRBV5-1 | . | . | CASSLVPGGRDTEAFF | TGCGCCAGCAGCTTGGTCCCGGGGGGGAGGGACACTGAAGCTTTCTTT
TRBJ2-3 | TRBV5-1 | . | TRBD2 | CASSLPRTSGGLTDTQYF | TGCGCCAGCAGCTTGCCCCGGACTAGCGGGGGTCTCACAGATACGCAGTATTTT
TRBJ1-4 | TRBV2 | . | . | CASTGLTTNEKLFF | TGTGCCAGCACCGGACTGACAACTAATGAAAAACTGTTTTTT
TRBJ1-5 | TRBV7-2 | few | . | CASSLASGVSQPQHF | TGTGCCAGCAGCTTAGCGTCCGGGGTTAGCCAGCCCCAGCATTTT
TRBJ2-1 | TRBV4-1 | . | TRBD2 | CASSQVGTSREQFF | TGCGCCAGCAGCCAAGTAGGGACTAGCCGCGAGCAGTTCTTC
TRBJ2-7 | TRBV3-1/TRBV3-2 | . | TRBD2 | CASSPKAGGPSTYEQYF | TGTGCCAGCAGCCCCAAAGCGGGGGGCCCCTCAACCTACGAGCAGTACTTC
TRBJ2-1 | TRBV10-3 | . | TRBD2 | CAISELGLAEGNEQFF | TGTGCCATCAGTGAGTTAGGACTAGCGGAGGGGAATGAGCAGTTCTTC
TRBJ2-6 | TRBV28 | . | . | CASRTFSGANVLTF | TGTGCCAGCAGGACTTTTTCTGGGGCCAACGTCCTGACTTTC
TRBJ2-2 | TRBV10-3 | . | TRBD1 | CALLRQGRYTGELFF | TGTGCCCTCCTTCGACAGGGGCGTTACACCGGGGAGCTGTTTTTT
TRBJ2-2 | TRBV18 | once | . | CASSPEQGYTGELFF | TGTGCCAGCTCACCCGAACAGGGATACACCGGGGAGCTGTTTTTT
TRBJ1-3 | TRBV9 | once | . | CASSAEGPRGKNTIYF | TGTGCCAGCAGCGCCGAGGGACCGCGGGGGAAAAACACCATATATTTT
TRBJ2-7 | TRBV11-2 | . | TRBD1 | CASSRGQGGVYEQYF | TGTGCCAGCAGCCGAGGACAGGGTGGAGTCTACGAGCAGTACTTC
TRBJ1-1 | TRBV19 | . | . | CATMVGDTEAFF | TGTGCCACCATGGTCGGGGACACTGAAGCTTTCTTT
TRBJ1-1 | TRBV30 | . | . | CAWRTQGDTEAFF | TGTGCCTGGAGGACTCAGGGTGACACTGAAGCTTTCTTT
TRBJ1-5 | TRBV6-5 | . | TRBD1 | CASSANRDRGQPQHF | TGTGCCAGCAGCGCGAACCGGGACAGGGGTCAGCCCCAGCATTTT
TRBJ2-5 | TRBV28 | . | . | CASRTQGRQETQYF | TGTGCCAGCAGGACTCAGGGGCGGCAAGAGACCCAGTACTTC
TRBJ1-5 | TRBV18 | . | TRBD1 | CASSAGGAGNQPQHF | TGTGCCAGCTCAGCAGGGGGCGCGGGCAATCAGCCCCAGCATTTT
TRBJ2-1 | TRBV5-3 | . | TRBD2 | CARRSPNPSGASYSYNEQFF | TGTGCCAGAAGAAGCCCGAATCCTAGCGGGGCCTCTTACTCCTACAATGAGCAGTTCTTC
TRBJ2-1 | TRBV10-3 | . | TRBD2 | CAISVRGGLAVYNEQFF | TGTGCCATCAGTGTGAGGGGGGGACTAGCGGTATACAATGAGCAGTTCTTC
TRBJ1-2 | TRBV28 | . | TRBD1 | CASSTQGGRTIGYTF | TGTGCCAGCAGCACCCAGGGGGGTCGGACTATCGGCTACACCTTC